This T cell receptor beta chain was profiled in a study of CD8 T cells in ankylosing spondylitis. Overall study results and limits: Blood from ankylosing spondylitis patients appeared to carry a characteristic eight-variant TCR beta motif.

A word on this clonotype: Its target is not known.

Looked up from germline, CDR1 is SGDLS and CDR2 is YYNGEE. The CDR3 has 15 residues. J gave up 4 bases and V 3 bases, and 9 bases lay outside the gene matches. TCRdb fed the 5' RACE reads into MiXCR, producing one record per CDR3 protein. The top ten hold approximately 0.46% of the sample, which has about 800,000 distinct CDR3 sequences, 10% to 15% seen once. The chain employs TRBV9 and TRBJ1-1; 7 nucleotides match TRBD1. The sequenced sample consisted of blood, either unsorted or a sorted T cell fraction (not recorded which). The clonotype was recovered from a male donor with ankylosing spondylitis. The CDR3 DNA is TGTGCCAGCAGCGGCCCACAGGGGAGGGGCACTGAAGCTTTCTTT. Residues: CASSGPQGRGTEAFF.